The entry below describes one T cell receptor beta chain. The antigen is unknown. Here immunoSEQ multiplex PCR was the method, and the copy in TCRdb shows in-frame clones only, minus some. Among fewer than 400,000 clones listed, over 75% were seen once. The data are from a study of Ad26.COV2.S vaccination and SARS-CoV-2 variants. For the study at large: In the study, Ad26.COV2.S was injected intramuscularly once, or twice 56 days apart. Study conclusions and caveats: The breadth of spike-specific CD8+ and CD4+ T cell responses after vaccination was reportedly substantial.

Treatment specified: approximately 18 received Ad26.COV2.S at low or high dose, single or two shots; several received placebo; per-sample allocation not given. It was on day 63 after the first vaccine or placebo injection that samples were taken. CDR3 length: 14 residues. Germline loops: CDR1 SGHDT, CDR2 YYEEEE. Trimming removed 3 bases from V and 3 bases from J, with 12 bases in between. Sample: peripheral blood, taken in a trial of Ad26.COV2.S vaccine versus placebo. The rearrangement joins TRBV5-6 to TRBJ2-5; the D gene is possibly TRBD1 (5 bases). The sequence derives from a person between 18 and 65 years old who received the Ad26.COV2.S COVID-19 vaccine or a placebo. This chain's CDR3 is CASSYAEGEETQYF. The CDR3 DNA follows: TGTGCCAGCAGCTACGCGGAAGGGGAAGAGACCCAGTACTTC.